The clone carrying this T cell receptor (beta chain) was counted at least ten times. Its antigen is not known. This entry belongs to a study of T cell repertoires in cytomegalovirus infection. The wider study: In public TCR beta signatures, there were indications of both CMV infection and matching HLA type.

This CDR3 comprises 15 residues. Germline V CDR1 and CDR2: MNHEY, SMNVEV (reference sequence). Trimming shortened V by 3 bases and J by 0 bases, and 9 bases separated the two germline ends. Study-level findings and limits: Clonotype analysis showed dominance of the ex vivo response by HLA-C-restricted CMV-specific TCR beta clonotypes. Identification of carriers of CMV plus the relevant HLA was performed using cumulative public TCR beta family frequency.

TCRdb re-called the reads with MiXCR, one entry per CDR3 protein. The repertoire has 900,000 to 950,000 distinct CDR3 sequences, about a third of them found once; the top ten carry roughly an eighth. This chain joins TRBV27 and TRBJ1-3; the D gene is possibly TRBD1 (5 bases). This sequence originates from a human donor in good health (CMV status not recorded). Some clones in this sample may be carry-over from other donors' samples. The sample in question was cultured CD8+ T cells from PBMCs, obtained from culture after CMV antigen stimulation. CDR3 in DNA: TGTGCCAGCAGTTTCAAGGGACTCTCTGGAAACACCATATATTTT. Translating gives CASSFKGLSGNTIYF.